This TCR beta chain is drawn from a study of beta chain features in type 1 diabetes. Study-level findings and limits: Insertions were fewer and deletions more numerous at VDJ junctions in type 1 diabetes patients.

The study reverse transcribed the entire isolated RNA, so it sequenced expressed TCRB transcripts. The repertoire was sequenced with immunoSEQ multiplex PCR; TCRdb's copy has only in-frame clones and lacks some. The sample shows around 340,000 clones, 15% to 20% of them seen only once. Trimming took 5 bases from V and 1 from J; bases not matched to a gene: 2. Germline V gene sequence: CDR1 GTSNPN, CDR2 SVGIG (reference sequence). The CDR3 totals 13 residues. In this sample, this clone turned up a few times. Its antigen is unknown. The receptor comes from a woman aged 18-35 years in good health. Sample: naive CD4+ T cells from blood. V usage is TRBV30 and J usage is TRBJ1-1, with 9 bases lining up with TRBD1. The CDR3 nucleotides read TGTGCCTGGGGGGGACAGGGGAACACTGAAGCTTTCTTT. Translating gives CAWGGQGNTEAFF.